Listed here are 31 T cell receptor beta chains from one sample, sequenced in a study of CD8 T cells in Susac syndrome. About 0.45 to 1 ug RNA was reverse transcribed with random hexamers. MiXCR was run by TCRdb on the immunoSEQ multiplex PCR reads, yielding one entry per CDR3 protein. The top ten clones hold 0.095% to 0.15% of a sample with some 130,000 distinct CDR3 sequences, roughly 94% of them seen once. The sequenced material came from CD4+ T cells from PBMCs. The receptor set was obtained from a human donor with multiple sclerosis.

J is TRBJ2-5 and V is TRBV6-5, with D possibly being TRBD1 or TRBD2 (6 bases each). V shed 6 bases and J shed 2 bases, with 13 bases lying between them. This CDR3 region has 14 residues. Germline V gene sequence: CDR1 MNHEY, CDR2 SVGAGI. The DNA of the CDR3 is TGTGCCAGCAGGTTCGGGGGCCGTCAAGAGACCCAGTACTTC. Amino acids: CASRFGGRQETQYF.

The chain has TRBV30 and TRBJ2-3, with TRBD2 matching 7 bases. The CDR3 extends over 13 amino acids. After removal of 2 bases from V and 4 bases from J, the junction contained 3 bases not matched to a gene. From germline, CDR1 is GTSNPN and CDR2 SVGIG (reference sequence). CDR3 nucleotide sequence: TGTGCCTGGAGTCCCGGACTAGCAGATACGCAGTATTTT. As protein: CAWSPGLADTQYF.

The chain couples TRBV3-1 to TRBJ2-2, with 10 nucleotides matching TRBD2. V trimming: 1 base; J trimming: 3 bases; junction bases outside the gene matches: 2. Germline CDR1 LGHDT, CDR2 YNNKEL (reference sequence). This CDR3 is built from 16 residues. The CDR3, as DNA: TGTGCCAGCAGCCAAGCCAGCGGGAGGGACACCGGGGAGCTGTTTTTT. This encodes CASSQASGRDTGELFF.

This chain's CDR3 is CASSPATGRYGYTF. CDR3 DNA sequence: TGTGCCAGCAGCCCTGCCACAGGGAGGTATGGCTACACCTTC. This chain joins TRBV9 and TRBJ1-2; D possibly corresponds to TRBD1 (6 bases). This CDR3 is 14 amino acids long. Trimming stripped 4 bases from V and 5 bases from J, with 15 bases between. In germline, CDR1 is SGDLS, CDR2 YYNGEE.

This clonotype came up once. The CDR3 DNA is TGTGCCAGCAGTGTGGAGGGCCATCAGCCCCAGCATTTT. It encodes CASSVEGHQPQHF. The chain links TRBV2 to TRBJ1-5; D not certain. Per germline, CDR1 SNHLY and CDR2 FYNNEI. This CDR3 is 13 amino acids long. Deletions cut 4 bases from V and 5 bases from J, with 9 bases between.

This clonotype was detected only once. V gene TRBV19 combines with J gene TRBJ1-3; TRBD1 agrees at 8 bases. The CDR3 totals 14 residues. Trimming removed 7 bases from V and 4 bases from J; junction bases left unmatched: 6. Germline CDR1 LNHDA, CDR2 SQIVND (reference sequence). The CDR3 nucleotides are TGTGCCAGTACCGCGACAGGGGAAGGAAACACCATATATTTT. Amino acids: CASTATGEGNTIYF.

The genes are TRBV15 and TRBJ2-5, with 14 bases identical to TRBD2. Germline V gene lookup returns CDR1 LNHNV and CDR2 YYDKDF (reference sequence). V shed 3 bases and J 0 bases; nucleotides not matched to a gene: 15. The CDR3 contains 21 residues. The DNA of the CDR3 is TGTGCCACCAGCAGGCCGATCGGGACTAGCGGGGGAGGAACGTACCAAGAGACCCAGTACTTC. Translation gives CATSRPIGTSGGGTYQETQYF.

The CDR3: CASSLAGSQETQYF. CDR3 nucleotide sequence: TGTGCCAGCAGCTTAGCGGGCTCCCAAGAGACCCAGTACTTC. The genes are TRBV7-9 and TRBJ2-5; D ambiguous. Trimming removed 0 bases from V and 1 base from J, with 6 bases in between. The CDR3 spans 14 residues. Germline loops: CDR1 SEHNR, CDR2 FQNEAQ (reference sequence).

The chain links TRBV30 to TRBJ1-2; 8 bases align to TRBD1. V shed 2 bases, J shed 0 bases, and the junction held 14 bases outside the gene matches. CDR1 and CDR2 (germline): GTSNPN, SVGIG (reference sequence). This CDR3 has 18 residues. DNA of the CDR3: TGTGCCTGGAGTTTACCTCGGACAGGGTTATTCCCTAACTATGGCTACACCTTC. This translates into CAWSLPRTGLFPNYGYTF.

The chain joins TRBV3-1 to TRBJ2-7; D is ambiguous. The CDR3 contains 14 residues. The germline V gene encodes CDR1 LGHDT and CDR2 YNNKEL (reference sequence). V shed 4 bases and J shed 6 bases, with 16 bases lying between them. CDR3 protein: CASSPTRIVIEQYF. CDR3 nucleotides: TGTGCCAGCAGCCCAACCAGGATTGTGATCGAGCAGTACTTC.

This sequence joins TRBV6-2 or TRBV6-3 and TRBJ2-3; no reliable D call. CDR1 and CDR2 (germline): MNHEY, SVGEGT. The CDR3 loop spans 13 amino acids. Trimming cost V 8 bases and J 2 bases, with 11 bases left between them. CDR3 in DNA: TGTGCCAGCTTAGGGTCCTCCACAGATACGCAGTATTTT. Residues: CASLGSSTDTQYF.

Worth noting for this clonotype: A junction end diverges from the germline sequence, so it may reflect a read error. The genes are TRBV7-7 and TRBJ2-1, with 7 bases fitting TRBD1. The CDR3 is 14 amino acids. Looked up from germline, CDR1 is SSHAT and CDR2 is FNYEAQ (reference sequence). The CDR3 sequence is CASSLDRVGDEQFF. Written as DNA, the CDR3 is TGTGCTAGCAGCCTAGACAGGGTGGGAGATGAGCAGTTCTTC.

The table lists this clonotype with a count of one. This chain joins TRBV27 and TRBJ2-7; 10 positions match TRBD1. Losses at the gene ends were 6 bases for V and 4 bases for J; bases not matched to a gene: 9. Germline loops: CDR1 MNHEY, CDR2 SMNVEV (reference sequence). The CDR3 has 15 residues. CDR3 in DNA: TGTGCCAGCAGCCAACCGGGACAGGGGTCTTACGAGCAGTACTTC. The encoded protein is CASSQPGQGSYEQYF.

This clonotype has only one observation. CDR3 amino acids: CSVERPLSTEAFF. CDR3 sequence (DNA): TGCAGCGTTGAAAGGCCCTTATCCACTGAAGCTTTCTTT. This chain joins TRBV29-1 and TRBJ1-1; D uncertain. With 2 bases removed from V and 4 bases from J, the gap between germline ends came to 11 bases. The CDR3 contains 13 residues. CDR1 is SQVTM, CDR2 ANQGSEA, per germline. The variable domain in full, completed from reference TRBV29-1 and TRBJ1-1, reads SAVISQKPSRDICQRGTSLTIQCQVDSQVTMMFWYRQQPGQSLTLIATANQGSEATYESGFVIDKFPISRPNLTFSTLTVSNMSPEDSSIYLCSVERPLSTEAFFGQGTRLTVV.

The chain recombines TRBV19 with TRBJ2-5; no clear D gene. In germline, CDR1 is LNHDA, CDR2 SQIVND (reference sequence). This CDR3 has 12 residues. V was cut by 3 bases and J by 3 bases, with 5 bases left in between. CDR3 DNA sequence: TGTGCCAGTAGTATCGAGGAAGAGACCCAGTACTTC. It codes for CASSIEEETQYF.

This chain uses TRBV6-5 with TRBJ1-5; D ambiguous. Per the germline V gene, CDR1 is MNHEY and CDR2 is SVGAGI. This CDR3 spans 13 amino acids. The V gene lost 6 bases and the J gene lost 4 bases, with 10 bases spanning the gap. CDR3 sequence (DNA): TGTGCCAGCAGACCCCAGGAGAATCAGCCCCAGCATTTT. Protein sequence: CASRPQENQPQHF.

V gene TRBV25-1 combines with J gene TRBJ1-1; D not certain. Germline CDR1 MGHDK, CDR2 SYGVNS. This CDR3 comprises 14 residues. Deletions cut 5 bases from V and 1 base from J, with 11 bases between. For the CDR3, the DNA is TGTGCCAGCAGTATGAGACATCCGAACACTGAAGCTTTCTTT. Protein sequence: CASSMRHPNTEAFF. Using reference TRBV25-1 and TRBJ1-1 for the parts outside the CDR3, the full variable domain is EADIYQTPRYLVIGTGKKITLECSQTMGHDKMYWYQQDPGMELHLIHYSYGVNSTEKGDLSSESTVSRIRTEHFPLTLESARPSHTSQYLCASSMRHPNTEAFFGQGTRLTVV.

The rearrangement uses TRBV19 and TRBJ1-1; D ambiguous. The CDR3 totals 13 residues. CDR1 and CDR2 (germline): LNHDA, SQIVND (reference sequence). V lost 10 bases and J lost 0, with 12 bases in between. The CDR3 bases are TGTGCCACCGGGCTACGAATGAACACTGAAGCTTTCTTT. This codes for CATGLRMNTEAFF.

This clonotype was detected only once. J is TRBJ1-5 and V is TRBV2; 8 bases are shared with TRBD1. V lost 10 bases and J lost 5; bases outside the gene matches: 13. This CDR3 spans 15 amino acids. CDR1 and CDR2 (germline): SNHLY, FYNNEI. CDR3 protein: CATSHATGVDQPQHF. CDR3 bases: TGTGCCACCTCACACGCGACAGGGGTCGATCAGCCCCAGCATTTT.

The rearrangement links TRBV6-6 to TRBJ2-7, with D tentatively TRBD2 (6 bases). The CDR3 is 12 amino acids. The germline V and J ends were trimmed by 10 bases and 3 bases, with 13 bases remaining between them. The germline CDR1 and CDR2 sequences are MNHNY and SVGAGI (reference sequence). The CDR3 spells CATGGSGYEQYF. CDR3 nucleotide sequence: TGTGCCACCGGGGGTTCGGGCTACGAGCAGTACTTC.

V is TRBV5-6 and J is TRBJ2-5; the D is unclear. From germline, CDR1 is SGHDT and CDR2 YYEEEE. The CDR3 runs to 13 residues. Trimming removed 1 base from V and 5 bases from J, with 9 bases in between. CDR3 loop: CASSLRAGETQYF. For the CDR3, the DNA is TGTGCCAGCAGCTTGAGGGCTGGGGAGACCCAGTACTTC.

V usage is TRBV4-1 and J usage is TRBJ2-7; TRBD2 agrees at 7 bases. After removal of 1 base from V and 3 bases from J, the junction contained 15 bases not matched to a gene. Germline assignment: CDR1 MGHRA and CDR2 YSYEKL. The CDR3 has 18 amino acids. CDR3 DNA sequence: TGCGCCAGCAGCCAAGCTGGCCCGCCGGATGCGGGGGTCTACGAGCAGTACTTC. It is translated as CASSQAGPPDAGVYEQYF.

This sequence joins TRBV30 and TRBJ1-1; D not resolved. Trimming shortened V by 8 bases and J by 0 bases, and 7 bases separated the two germline ends. The CDR3 runs 11 residues. Per germline, CDR1 GTSNPN and CDR2 SVGIG (reference sequence). The CDR3, as DNA: TGTGCCCGCACCCTGAACACTGAAGCTTTCTTT. Encoded protein: CARTLNTEAFF.

This rearrangement joins TRBV7-2 to TRBJ1-6, with D unclear. This CDR3 spans 12 amino acids. The germline V gene encodes CDR1 SGHTA and CDR2 FQGNSA. V lost 4 bases and J 14 bases, leaving 12 bases between the germline ends. The CDR3 DNA sequence: TGTGCCAGCAGCTCGTCACCCCTGACCCTCCACTTT. Encoded protein: CASSSSPLTLHF.

The chain joins TRBV4-1 to TRBJ2-1, with D perhaps matching TRBD2 (5 bases). CDR1 is MGHRA, CDR2 YSYEKL, per germline. The CDR3 has 14 residues. Trimming pared 0 bases from V and 8 bases from J, leaving 11 bases between. The chain's CDR3 is CASSQDAGTDEQFF. In DNA form, the CDR3 reads TGCGCCAGCAGCCAAGATGCGGGTACCGATGAGCAGTTCTTC.

The count of this clonotype is one. V is TRBV4-2 and J is TRBJ2-7, with D perhaps given as TRBD1 or TRBD2 (7 bases each). This CDR3 contains 17 residues. The V and J ends lost 1 base and 2 bases respectively, with 18 bases between them. The V gene's germline CDR1 is LGHNA and CDR2 YNFKEQ. The CDR3: CASSQAGGQGGTYEQYF. The CDR3 nucleotides read TGTGCCAGCAGCCAAGCAGGTGGGCAGGGGGGGACCTACGAGCAGTACTTC.

This chain uses TRBV24-1 with TRBJ2-1, with a possible D match to TRBD1 (5 bases). The CDR3 contains 15 residues. Germline CDR1 reads KGHDR; CDR2 reads SFDVKD. Trimming removed 0 bases from V and 5 bases from J, with 10 bases in between. The CDR3 bases are TGTGCCACCAGTGATTTGCGAACAGGAGACAATGAGCAGTTCTTC. Its protein product is CATSDLRTGDNEQFF.

The chain combines TRBV7-3 with TRBJ2-1; D perhaps matches TRBD2 (7 bases). This CDR3 comprises 15 residues. Germline V gives CDR1 SGHTA, CDR2 FQGTGA. V was cut by 5 bases and J by 0 bases, with 11 bases left in between. The DNA for the CDR3 is TGTGCCAGCAGCCGGGGGGCGGGCTCCTACAATGAGCAGTTCTTC. Translated: CASSRGAGSYNEQFF.

The CDR3 region has the DNA TGTGCCTGGAGTGTAGGTGGGCCAGCTTATGGCTACACCTTC. Translated, it gives CAWSVGGPAYGYTF. The rearrangement links TRBV30 to TRBJ1-2; no definite D call. Between the trimmed V and J ends, which lost 0 bases and 5 bases, there was a span of 13 bases. Germline V gives CDR1 GTSNPN, CDR2 SVGIG (reference sequence). There are 14 residues in the CDR3.

The J gene is TRBJ2-5, the V gene TRBV3-1; no definite D call. This CDR3 is 12 amino acids long. Trimming pared 1 base from V and 9 bases from J, leaving 9 bases between. From germline, CDR1 is LGHDT and CDR2 YNNKEL (reference sequence). This CDR3 is CASSQGSEAQYF. CDR3 DNA: TGTGCCAGCAGCCAAGGATCTGAGGCCCAGTACTTC.

This chain connects TRBV7-3 to TRBJ1-1; D is perhaps TRBD1 (5 bases). The ends were cut back, 5 bases at V and 8 bases at J, with 18 bases in the middle. Germline V gene data show CDR1 as SGHTA and CDR2 as FQGTGA. The CDR3 length is 14 residues. CDR3 in DNA: TGTGCCAGCAGCACTCCCTACGGGGGGACCGAAGCTTTCTTT. It specifies CASSTPYGGTEAFF.